This T cell receptor (beta chain) was found in a study of OX40 agonist ivuxolimab in advanced cancers. The protocol was immunoSEQ multiplex PCR, while the TCRdb copy is restricted to in-frame clones and leaves out a portion. The data contain 90,000 to 100,000 clones, roughly 80% of them singletons. Germline values: CDR1 SGHTA, CDR2 FQGNSA. The V gene lost 5 bases and the J gene lost 1 base, with 13 bases spanning the gap. This CDR3 region has 15 residues. The sample holds one count of this clone. The TCR comes from an adult with an advanced solid tumor such as melanoma, head and neck, liver or kidney cancer. Material: CD4+ or CD8+ T cells sorted from blood, obtained in a trial of the OX40 agonist ivuxolimab. The V call is TRBV7-2, the J call TRBJ2-3; D is unclear. CDR3 protein: CASSPRWARTDTQYF. As DNA, the CDR3 is TGTGCCAGCAGCCCGCGGTGGGCTCGCACAGATACGCAGTATTTT.